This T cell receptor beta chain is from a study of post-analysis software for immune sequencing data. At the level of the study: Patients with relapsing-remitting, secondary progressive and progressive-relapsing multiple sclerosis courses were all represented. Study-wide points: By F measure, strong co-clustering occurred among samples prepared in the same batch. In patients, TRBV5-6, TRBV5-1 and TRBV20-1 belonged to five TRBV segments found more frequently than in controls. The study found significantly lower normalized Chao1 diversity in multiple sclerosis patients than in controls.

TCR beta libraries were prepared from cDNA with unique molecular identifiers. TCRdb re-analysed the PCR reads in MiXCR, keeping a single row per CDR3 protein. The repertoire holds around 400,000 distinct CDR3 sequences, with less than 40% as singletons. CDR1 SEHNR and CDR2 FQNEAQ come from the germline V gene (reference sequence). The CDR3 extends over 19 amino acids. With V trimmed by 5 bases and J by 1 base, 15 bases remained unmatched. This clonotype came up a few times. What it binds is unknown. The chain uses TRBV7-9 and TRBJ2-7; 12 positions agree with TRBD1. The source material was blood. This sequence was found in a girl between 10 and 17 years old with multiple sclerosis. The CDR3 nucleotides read TGTGCCAGCAGCCCAGGCGCGGGACAGGGGGCCCACAATTCCTACGAGCAGTACTTC. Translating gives CASSPGAGQGAHNSYEQYF.